This paragraph covers one T cell receptor beta chain sequence. Antigen unknown. Trimming shortened V by 2 bases and J by 4 bases, and 12 bases separated the two germline ends. From germline, CDR1 is MNHNS and CDR2 SASEGT. CDR3 length: 14 residues. Together with a sample-barcoded 5' primer, a J-beta primer mix was included in a second PCR lasting about 7 to 12 cycles. TCRdb redid the calling of the 5' RACE reads with MiXCR, one entry per CDR3 protein. The profile covers under 850,000 distinct CDR3 sequences, with roughly 40% appearing a single time and approximately 13% taken by the ten largest. These data belong to a study of blood T cells in healthy people across ages. Study-wide findings and caveats: Per million T cells, TCR beta diversity dropped roughly linearly as age increased.

The TCR sequence derives from a man aged 18 to 35 in good health. The chain carries TRBV6-1 and TRBJ2-7; D is ambiguous. The sequencing input was blood. The CDR3 is CASSEFRQGYEQYF. In DNA form, the CDR3 reads TGTGCCAGCAGTGAATTTCGACAAGGATACGAGCAGTACTTC.